This T cell receptor (beta chain) appears in the sequencing data of a study of T cells in tumors after PD-1 blockade. Background on the study: A subset received ongoing vismodegib 150 mg daily alongside anti-PD-1 therapy. Mean per tumor sample: 25,000 or so templates (about 550-99,264), some 6,000 unique clonotypes. Study results and limitations: After therapy, most expanded exhausted CD8+ clones were absent pre-treatment, suggesting clonal replacement.

On this clone itself: The antigen remains unidentified.

Sequencing was performed with immunoSEQ multiplex PCR; in TCRdb, only in-frame clones are kept and a portion is missing. The table lists 10,000 to 15,000 clones, nearly 65% of them singletons. Per germline, CDR1 MNHEY and CDR2 SVGEGT. With 2 bases clipped from V and 7 bases from J, the junction kept 5 bases outside the gene matches. CDR3 length: 14 residues. This sequence joins TRBV6-2 or TRBV6-3 and TRBJ1-1; 9 bases line up with TRBD1. This specimen was tumor tissue, taken before anti-PD-1 treatment. This receptor was taken from a human donor with cutaneous squamous cell carcinoma. The CDR3: CASSYLRQGGEAFF. The CDR3 DNA reads TGTGCCAGCAGTTACCTTCGACAGGGGGGTGAAGCTTTCTTT.